This TCR beta chain was profiled in a study of identical twins (dated by TCRdb to 2016 to 2018). As for the study more broadly: TCR alpha and beta repertoires from monozygotic twins, unrelated adults of various ages and cord blood were deep-sequenced to test whether fetal clonotypes persist. To rule out contamination, replicate twin experiments were performed at different times with different library preparation protocols.

Preparation of the library involved 5' RACE. TCRdb shows the sequencer as Illumina HiSeq 2000. A universal primer binding site was introduced by template switching, and a unique molecular identifier was present in the final cDNA, enabling accurate counting of TCR cDNA molecules. Specific primers in the conserved constant-segment region were used to synthesize first-strand cDNA for TCR alpha and beta chains. To control for contamination, every cDNA library was double barcoded, receiving both a SMART-Mk sample barcode and Illumina barcodes. TruSeq adapter sequences along with Illumina sample barcodes were introduced in two successive PCR steps. The Illumina HiSeq platform was used with custom primers to sequence TCR alpha and beta cDNA libraries. From the authors' description of their analysis: Raw reads were processed with MiGEC to extract unique molecular identifiers, and MiXCR was used to determine CDR3 positions. Recombination models were inferred per individual with the repgenHMM and IGoR tools using an EM algorithm. Shared clonotype analysis was performed with the tcR package in R, normalizing sharing by the product of cloneset sizes. To study raw recombination without the effects of thymic and clonal selection, out-of-frame nonproductive sequences were analyzed. TCRdb passed the public sequencing reads through fastp at Q25 and MiXCR, retaining productive beta sequences. Identical CDR3 protein sequences are pooled into one entry, listed with their most common genes and DNA. The V and J calls reflect TCRdb's pipeline rather than the authors' work. The sample contains approximately 620,000 distinct CDR3 sequences, less than 10% of them found a single time. Clones ranked in the top ten supply 0.98% of the sample.

Regarding this clonotype: Its antigen is unknown. No per-base quality is available; no much larger clone lies one base away.

Overall study results and their limits: Out-of-frame TCR alpha sharing in monozygotic twins was systematically underestimated by recombination models, whereas sharing between unrelated individuals was in agreement with the recombination models. Because the same donors could not be followed over many years, conclusions were based on cross-sectional statistical analysis. In beta out-of-frame sequences, excess twin sharing was weaker, because having fewer shared sequences lowered the signal-to-noise ratio. Zero-insertion analyses could be partly confounded by invariant T cells such as MAIT and iNKT, though diverse VJ usage argued against such confounding for most clonotypes. Compared with coincidental sharing between unrelated individuals, out-of-frame TCR alpha sequences shared between twins showed an excess of sequences with low generation probability. Abundant cord blood beta clonotypes had fewer insertions, young adult naive repertoires showed a similar but weaker trend, and memory repertoires showed no such trend.

The germline V gene encodes CDR1 MGHRA and CDR2 YSYEKL. The cysteine opens and the phenylalanine closes a CDR3 of 15 amino acids. Only CDR3 DNA is held: 45 bases, read in frame from base 1. V is cut back by 1 base and J by 6 bases, with 8 bases in the junction unmatched. Only healthy Caucasian donors were included. Three pairs of female monozygotic twins, all aged roughly 18 to 30 years, were included in the twin cohort. Peripheral blood mononuclear cells were the source from which RNA for the TCR libraries was isolated. Another study also made use of these data, one on yellow fever vaccine responses in identical twins. That second publication adds: The T cell response to vaccination in identical twins was reported by the authors to appear partly convergent and partly personalized. In the study, vaccine-responding T cell clones were precisely tracked in identical twins.

The chain couples TRBV4-1 to TRBJ2-7; 8 of the junction bases match TRBD1. The sequence derives from a woman aged 18-29 years in good health. The sequenced sample consisted of PBMCs. Here is the DNA: TGCGCCAGCAGCCAAGGACCGGGACAGGTTGCCGAGCAGTACTTC. The translation is CASSQGPGQVAEQYF.